The 21 T cell receptor beta chains presented below share a single source sample, sequenced in a study of T cell responses to AZD1222 COVID-19 vaccine. The data were produced by immunoSEQ multiplex PCR, yet TCRdb's version contains in-frame clones alone and is incomplete. The table includes 150,000 to 160,000 clones, 90% to 95% detected once. Sequenced material: peripheral blood, taken 28 days after the second AZD1222 dose. These receptors were obtained from an adult who received the AZD1222 COVID-19 vaccine.

This chain uses TRBV7-3 with TRBJ1-6; weak D call: TRBD1 (5 bases). Germline V gene data show CDR1 as SGHTA and CDR2 as FQGTGA. The V end was cut by 5 bases, the J end by 9 bases, with 17 bases between. The CDR3 sequence is 15 residues long. The CDR3 sequence is CASSRDGPEFSPLHF. CDR3 nucleotide sequence: TGTGCCAGCAGCCGGGACGGTCCTGAATTTTCACCCCTCCACTTT. The variable domain in full, completed from reference TRBV7-3 and TRBJ1-6, reads GAGVSQTPSNKVTEKGKYVELRCDPISGHTALYWYRQSLGQGPEFLIYFQGTGAADDSGLPNDRFFAVRPEGSVSTLKIQRTERGDSAVYLCASSRDGPEFSPLHFGNGTRLTVT.

The chain combines TRBV7-2 with TRBJ2-1, with 7 bases that match TRBD2. The germline V gene has CDR1 SGHTA and CDR2 FQGNSA. Trimming took 4 bases from V and 9 from J; bases not matched to a gene: 3. The length of the CDR3 is 12 residues. The CDR3 loop is CASSSGGFEQFF. In DNA form, the CDR3 reads TGTGCCAGCAGCTCCGGGGGGTTTGAGCAGTTCTTC.

The J gene is TRBJ2-4, the V gene TRBV7-2; 8 bases agree with TRBD2. The CDR3 contains 15 residues. The ends lost 1 base at V and 13 bases at J; junction bases unmatched: 12. Germline V gene data show CDR1 as SGHTA and CDR2 as FQGNSA. The CDR3 bases are TGTGCCAGCAGCTTAGTCGGGGAATGGGGCGGGGGGCAGTACTTC. Translation: CASSLVGEWGGGQYF.

This sequence joins TRBV12-3 or TRBV12-4 and TRBJ1-1; D gene uncertain. The CDR3 consists of 13 residues. Trimming took off 7 bases at V and 5 bases at J, with 14 bases between the two ends. This chain's CDR3 is CASTEWVKTEAFF. In DNA form, the CDR3 reads TGTGCCAGCACCGAATGGGTAAAAACTGAAGCTTTCTTT.

The chain carries TRBV5-1 and TRBJ1-4; D call uncertain. The germline V gene encodes CDR1 SGHRS and CDR2 YFSETQ. The CDR3 spans 14 residues. The germline V and J ends were trimmed by 4 bases and 6 bases, with 13 bases remaining between them. Written as DNA, the CDR3 is TGCGCCAGCAGCCATGGCGATGTGGATGAAAAACTGTTTTTT. Its protein is CASSHGDVDEKLFF.

The rearrangement links TRBV7-2 to TRBJ2-2; D might be TRBD1 or TRBD2, each matching 5 bases. This CDR3 has 17 residues. Germline V gives CDR1 SGHTA, CDR2 FQGNSA. Trimming left V 5 bases short and J 0 bases short, with 16 bases between. This CDR3 reads CASSRWGWTTNTGELFF. The DNA of the CDR3 is TGTGCCAGCAGCCGTTGGGGGTGGACAACGAACACCGGGGAGCTGTTTTTT.

The V gene is TRBV19, the J gene TRBJ2-1; 9 bases line up with TRBD2. The CDR3 length is 15 residues. Germline values: CDR1 LNHDA, CDR2 SQIVND (reference sequence). V lost 7 bases, J lost 3 bases, and 7 bases stayed unmatched. CDR3 protein: CASKVGRGGYNEQFF. The CDR3 bases are TGTGCCAGTAAGGTCGGGCGGGGGGGCTACAATGAGCAGTTCTTC.

The V and J genes are TRBV27 and TRBJ1-4; D is unclear. From germline, CDR1 is MNHEY and CDR2 SMNVEV (reference sequence). The CDR3 extends over 16 amino acids. Trimming left V 5 bases short and J 0 bases short, with 13 bases between. CDR3 coding DNA: TGTGCCAGCAGTGGATACGGGGTTCCAACTAATGAAAAACTGTTTTTT. This gives the protein CASSGYGVPTNEKLFF. The full variable domain, with the rest looked up from reference TRBV27 and TRBJ1-4, is EAQVTQNPRYLITVTGKKLTVTCSQNMNHEYMSWYRQDPGLGLRQIYYSMNVEVTDKGDVPEGYKVSRKEKRNFPLILESPSPNQTSLYFCASSGYGVPTNEKLFFGSGTQLSVL.

This chain joins TRBV29-1 and TRBJ1-1; unclear D gene. Trimming cost V 1 base and J 3 bases, with 9 bases left between them. The CDR3 sequence is 13 residues long. Germline lookup yields CDR1 SQVTM and CDR2 ANQGSEA. The CDR3 sequence is CSVEGGWDTEAFF. DNA of the CDR3: TGCAGCGTTGAAGGGGGATGGGACACTGAAGCTTTCTTT.

The chain couples TRBV30 to TRBJ1-2, with 7 positions matching TRBD1. CDR1 and CDR2 from the germline V gene are GTSNPN and SVGIG (reference sequence). The V segment lost 8 bases and the J segment 4 bases; nucleotides outside the gene matches: 4. The CDR3 is made up of 11 amino acids. The CDR3 here is CAGWDSYGYTF. CDR3 in DNA: TGTGCCGGTTGGGACAGCTATGGCTACACCTTC.

The gene calls are TRBV9 and TRBJ2-7, with 11 bases matching TRBD2. V lost 0 bases, J lost 4 bases, and 6 bases stayed unmatched. Germline assignment: CDR1 SGDLS and CDR2 YYNGEE. This CDR3 comprises 16 residues. The CDR3 loop reads CASSVGLAGGMYEQYF. In nucleotides, the CDR3 is TGTGCCAGCAGCGTAGGGCTAGCGGGGGGCATGTACGAGCAGTACTTC.

The V and J genes are TRBV28 and TRBJ2-5; 14 positions agree with TRBD2. Germline CDR1 and CDR2: MDHEN and SYDVKM. J lost 7 bases, V lost 8 bases, and 12 bases had no gene match. The CDR3 extends over 16 amino acids. The CDR3 loop is CASGLAGGFSWTTQYF. The DNA for the CDR3 is TGTGCCAGCGGACTAGCGGGAGGCTTTTCCTGGACGACCCAGTACTTC.

The rearrangement uses TRBV7-7 and TRBJ2-3; 7 nucleotides agree with TRBD1. Looked up from germline, CDR1 is SSHAT and CDR2 is FNYEAQ (reference sequence). CDR3 length equals 16 residues. The ends lost 5 bases at V and 1 base at J; junction bases unmatched: 9. This chain's CDR3 is CASSPIPGGGTDTQYF. The CDR3 DNA reads as TGTGCCAGCAGCCCAATTCCAGGGGGTGGCACAGATACGCAGTATTTT.

This clone was counted a few times. J is TRBJ1-3 and V is TRBV15; D gene uncertain. CDR3 length equals 14 residues. Germline V gene data show CDR1 as LNHNV and CDR2 as YYDKDF (reference sequence). Trimming cost V 6 bases and J 3 bases, with 12 bases left between them. The CDR3 spells CATSWSGLGNTIYF. DNA for the CDR3: TGTGCCACCAGTTGGAGCGGGCTTGGAAACACCATATATTTT.

This chain uses TRBV6-2 or TRBV6-3 with TRBJ2-4; D is possibly TRBD1 or TRBD2 (5 bases each). The CDR3 covers 14 residues. Trimming removed 2 bases at V and 8 bases at J, with 13 bases between. The V gene's germline CDR1 is MNHEY and CDR2 SVGEGT. CDR3: CASSYAGSGDIQYF. The CDR3 region has the DNA TGTGCCAGCAGTTACGCAGGGAGTGGAGACATTCAGTACTTC.

The rearrangement uses TRBV12-3 or TRBV12-4 and TRBJ1-3; D is unclear. The CDR3 is 13 residues long. V was clipped by 2 bases and J by 2 bases, with 4 bases between them. The CDR3 DNA reads as TGTGCCAGCAGTTTATGGGCTGGAAACACCATATATTTT. Residues: CASSLWAGNTIYF.

The chain joins TRBV15 to TRBJ1-4; D might be TRBD1 (5 bases). CDR3 length: 16 residues. Germline V lookup: CDR1 LNHNV, CDR2 YYDKDF (reference sequence). V lost 1 base and J 8 bases, leaving 17 bases between the germline ends. In nucleotides, the CDR3 is TGTGCCACCAGCAGAGGGACAACTTCCGTTCGGGAAAAACTGTTTTTT. This encodes CATSRGTTSVREKLFF.

Turning to this clone: At one of its ends the junction is not consistent with the germline gene, which may arise from a read error. This rearrangement joins TRBV30 to TRBJ1-2; D is ambiguous. CDR1 and CDR2 from the germline V gene are GTSNPN and SVGIG (reference sequence). This CDR3 is built from 12 residues. In nucleotides, the CDR3 is TGTGCCTGGAGTGTATTGCAGTATGGCTGCACCTTC. This gives the protein CAWSVLQYGCTF.

The chain is built from TRBV18 and TRBJ2-5; TRBD1 agrees at 7 bases. The V gene's germline CDR1 is KGHSH and CDR2 LQKENI. The CDR3 runs 14 residues. V was pared by 3 bases and J by 3 bases, with 4 bases of the junction left unmatched. CDR3 DNA sequence: TGTGCCAGCTCACCGGGACAGATAGAAGAGACCCAGTACTTC. This translates into CASSPGQIEETQYF.

The rearrangement uses TRBV7-3 and TRBJ2-3, with D uncertain. CDR3 size: 13 residues. V shed 4 bases and J shed 4 bases, with 9 bases lying between them. CDR1 is SGHTA and CDR2 is FQGTGA in the germline V gene. The CDR3 nucleotides read TGTGCCAGCAGCTCCCCCAGCGCAGATACGCAGTATTTT. It encodes CASSSPSADTQYF.

The chain uses TRBV30 and TRBJ2-7; the D is unclear. The V end lost 5 bases, the J end lost 8 bases, and 16 bases lay between the germline ends. Germline CDR1 GTSNPN, CDR2 SVGIG (reference sequence). This CDR3 spans 12 amino acids. CDR3 sequence reads: CAWDRTRVQQYF. DNA for the CDR3: TGTGCCTGGGACCGGACCCGGGTACAGCAGTACTTC. Looking up the rest from reference TRBV30 and TRBJ2-7 gives the full variable domain: SQTIHQWPATLVQPVGSPLSLECTVEGTSNPNLYWYRQAAGRGLQLLFYSVGIGQISSEVPQNLSASRPQDRQFILSSKKLLLSDSGFYLCAWDRTRVQQYFGPGTRLTVT.